This T cell receptor beta chain was recovered during a study of blood T cell repertoires in COVID-19. Study background: In each case, the material was cDNA or gDNA derived from T cells, B-cell-depleted T cells, or PBMCs.

Participant-reported clinical history was the basis for cohort assignment. The CDR3 sequence is 13 residues long. CDR1 and CDR2 from the germline V gene are WNHNN and SYGVQD (reference sequence). The germline V and J ends were trimmed by 8 bases and 0 bases, with 11 bases remaining between them. Sequencing used immunoSEQ multiplex PCR; TCRdb keeps in-frame clones, though not all of them. This table holds about 82,000 clones, approximately 90% found once. This chain uses TRBV10-1 with TRBJ2-7; the D gene is possibly TRBD1 (6 bases). The clonotype comes from a woman between 45 and 65 years old with acute COVID-19. Sample: PBMCs or T cells enriched from blood (not recorded which). CDR3 in DNA: TGCGCCAGCCTAGGGACACCCTCCTACGAGCAGTACTTC. It is translated as CASLGTPSYEQYF.